This TCR beta chain was retrieved from a study of blood T cells in healthy people across ages. Alongside a J-beta primer mix, a sample-barcoded 5' primer served in a second PCR lasting about 7 to 11 cycles. Each single sample gave us at least 2.5 million CDR3-containing paired-end reads. From the 5' RACE reads, TCRdb called clonotypes with MiXCR, one entry per CDR3 protein. Of roughly 1,300,000 distinct CDR3 sequences in the sample, approximately 59% were seen once. The CDR3 spans 14 residues. Germline assignment: CDR1 MGHRA and CDR2 YSYEKL. V lost 1 base to trimming and J lost 4 bases, with 10 bases between them.

The chain has TRBV4-1 and TRBJ1-2; D is ambiguous. The source of this sequence is a man younger than 35 in good health. The specimen was blood. Here the CDR3 DNA reads TGCGCCAGCAGCCAAGTATCCGGAACCTATGGCTACACCTTC. This translates into CASSQVSGTYGYTF.